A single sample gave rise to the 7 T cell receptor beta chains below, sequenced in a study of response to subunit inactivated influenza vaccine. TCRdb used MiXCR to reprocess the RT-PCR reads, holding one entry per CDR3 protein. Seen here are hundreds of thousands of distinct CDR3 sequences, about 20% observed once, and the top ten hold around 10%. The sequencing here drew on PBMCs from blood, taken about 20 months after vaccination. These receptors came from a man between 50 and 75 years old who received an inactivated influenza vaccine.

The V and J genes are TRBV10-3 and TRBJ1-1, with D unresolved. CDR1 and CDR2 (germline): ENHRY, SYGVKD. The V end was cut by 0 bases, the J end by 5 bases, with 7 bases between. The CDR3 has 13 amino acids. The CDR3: CAISESGRTEAFF. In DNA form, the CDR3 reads TGTGCCATCAGTGAGTCTGGGAGGACTGAAGCTTTCTTT.

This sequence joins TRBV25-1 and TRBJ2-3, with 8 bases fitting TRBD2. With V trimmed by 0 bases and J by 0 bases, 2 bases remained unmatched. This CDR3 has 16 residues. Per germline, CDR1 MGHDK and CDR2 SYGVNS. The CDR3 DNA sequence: TGTGCCAGCAGTGAATACCCTAGCGGGAGCACAGATACGCAGTATTTT. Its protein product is CASSEYPSGSTDTQYF.

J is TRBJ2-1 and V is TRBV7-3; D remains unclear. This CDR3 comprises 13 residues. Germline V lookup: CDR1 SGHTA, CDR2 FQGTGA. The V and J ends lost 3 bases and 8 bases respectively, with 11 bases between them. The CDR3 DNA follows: TGTGCCAGCAGCTTCGGGCCCGAGGATGAGCAGTTCTTC. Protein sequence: CASSFGPEDEQFF.

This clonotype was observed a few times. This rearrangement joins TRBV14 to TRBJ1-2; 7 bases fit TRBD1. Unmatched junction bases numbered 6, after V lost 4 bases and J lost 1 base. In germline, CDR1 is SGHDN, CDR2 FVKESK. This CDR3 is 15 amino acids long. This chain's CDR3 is CASSPLGTDNYGYTF. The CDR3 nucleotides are TGTGCCAGCAGCCCTCTGGGGACAGATAACTATGGCTACACCTTC.

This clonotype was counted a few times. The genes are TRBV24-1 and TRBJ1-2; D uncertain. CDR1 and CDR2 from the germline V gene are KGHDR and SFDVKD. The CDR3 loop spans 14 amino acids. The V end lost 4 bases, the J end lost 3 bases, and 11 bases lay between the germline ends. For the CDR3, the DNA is TGTGCCACCAGTGAGGCTGGTTGGGACTATGGCTACACCTTC. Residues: CATSEAGWDYGYTF.

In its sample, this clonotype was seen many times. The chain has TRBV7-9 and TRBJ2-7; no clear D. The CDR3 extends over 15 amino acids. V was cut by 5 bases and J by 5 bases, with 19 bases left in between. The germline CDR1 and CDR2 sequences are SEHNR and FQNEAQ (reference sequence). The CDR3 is CASSSPSGRRHEQYF. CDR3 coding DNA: TGTGCCAGCAGCAGTCCTTCCGGGCGCCGCCACGAGCAGTACTTC.

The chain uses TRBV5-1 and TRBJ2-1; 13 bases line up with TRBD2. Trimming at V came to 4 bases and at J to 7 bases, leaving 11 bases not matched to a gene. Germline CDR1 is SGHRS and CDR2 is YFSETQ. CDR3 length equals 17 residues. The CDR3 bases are TGCGCCAGCAGCCGAGGTTGGGGACTAGCGGGAAAGAATGAGCAGTTCTTC. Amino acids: CASSRGWGLAGKNEQFF. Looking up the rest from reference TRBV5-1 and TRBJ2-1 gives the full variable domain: KAGVTQTPRYLIKTRGQQVTLSCSPISGHRSVSWYQQTPGQGLQFLFEYFSETQRNKGNFPGRFSGRQFSNSRSEMNVSTLELGDSALYLCASSRGWGLAGKNEQFFGPGTRLTVL.